Each of the 18 T cell receptor beta chains below was sequenced from the same sample in a study of T cells in localized non-small cell lung cancer. The protocol was immunoSEQ multiplex PCR, while the TCRdb copy is restricted to in-frame clones and leaves out a portion. The repertoire holds under 2,500 clones, about 25% seen once, with approximately 9.5% in the top ten. This sample comprised lung tumor tissue, obtained before any cancer treatment. These receptors were taken from a woman between 40 and 69 years old with stage I squamous cell lung carcinoma.

The V and J genes are TRBV10-2 and TRBJ2-7; D call uncertain. The CDR3 is made up of 15 amino acids. The germline V gene encodes CDR1 WSHSY and CDR2 SAAADI. V shed 1 base and J shed 5 bases, with 15 bases lying between them. CDR3: CASSELGTRRNEQYF. CDR3 in DNA: TGCGCCAGCAGTGAGTTGGGAACGAGGCGTAACGAGCAGTACTTC.

In its sample, this clone ranks as large. The chain links TRBV30 to TRBJ1-4, with 8 bases lining up with TRBD1. Per the germline V gene, CDR1 is GTSNPN and CDR2 is SVGIG (reference sequence). Losses at the gene ends were 5 bases for V and 2 bases for J; bases not matched to a gene: 13. CDR3 size: 17 residues. The CDR3 nucleotides read TGTGCCTGGCTACCGGGACAGGTTGGGTTTACTAATGAAAAACTGTTTTTT. This gives the protein CAWLPGQVGFTNEKLFF.

This clone was found a few times. The J gene is TRBJ2-1, the V gene TRBV19; TRBD2 is a possible D gene (5 bases). Germline values: CDR1 LNHDA, CDR2 SQIVND (reference sequence). Trimming cost V 3 bases and J 6 bases, with 9 bases left between them. CDR3 length: 13 amino acids. For the CDR3, the DNA is TGTGCCAGTAGTATTTATAGCGCCAATGAGCAGTTCTTC. This translates into CASSIYSANEQFF.

This clone was seen a handful of times. This rearrangement joins TRBV11-3 to TRBJ2-1; 13 bases align to TRBD2. The CDR3 loop spans 16 amino acids. The germline gives CDR1 SGHNT, CDR2 YENEEA. J was trimmed by 6 bases and V by 5 bases; bases with no gene match: 7. The CDR3, as DNA: TGTGCCAGCAGCCCCGGGACTAGCGGGGCGGGCAATGAGCAGTTCTTC. It codes for CASSPGTSGAGNEQFF.

In DNA, the CDR3 is TGTGCCAGTAGTATCAGCCGACAGGGGTATGGCTACACCTTC. Its protein product is CASSISRQGYGYTF. The chain joins TRBV19 to TRBJ1-2; 8 bases match TRBD1. The length of the CDR3 is 14 residues. V gave up 3 bases and J gave up 5 bases; unmatched junction bases: 5. Looked up from germline, CDR1 is LNHDA and CDR2 is SQIVND (reference sequence).

The sample holds a few counts of this clone. The chain combines TRBV6-8 with TRBJ2-3; 8 bases are shared with TRBD1. This CDR3 contains 13 residues. Trimming removed 7 bases from V and 5 bases from J; junction bases left unmatched: 5. Germline CDR1 reads MNHGY; CDR2 reads SAAAGT. The CDR3 DNA is TGTGCCAGCACCGGACAGGGAGGAGATACGCAGTATTTT. Protein sequence: CASTGQGGDTQYF.

The J gene is TRBJ2-7, the V gene TRBV29-1; the D gene could be TRBD1 or TRBD2 (5 bases each). The CDR3 has 13 amino acids. The V end was cut by 6 bases, the J end by 6 bases, with 18 bases between. Germline lookup yields CDR1 SQVTM and CDR2 ANQGSEA. The CDR3 sequence is CSVDNGASFEQYF. For the CDR3, the DNA is TGCAGCGTGGACAACGGGGCCAGTTTCGAGCAGTACTTC.

V is TRBV18 and J is TRBJ2-7; the match to TRBD2 covers 8 bases. The CDR3 is 13 residues long. Germline V gene lookup returns CDR1 KGHSH and CDR2 LQKENI. Trimming removed 2 bases from V and 7 bases from J; junction bases left unmatched: 4. CDR3 nucleotide sequence: TGTGCCAGCTCACCAGTCGCTAGCGGGGAGCAGTACTTC. Protein sequence: CASSPVASGEQYF.

The genes are TRBV4-1 and TRBJ1-2; D perhaps matches TRBD1 (5 bases). V shed 1 base and J shed 5 bases, with 26 bases lying between them. Germline values: CDR1 MGHRA, CDR2 YSYEKL. This CDR3 spans 19 amino acids. The CDR3 sequence: CASSQVGVGGQRKGYGYTF. The CDR3 coding sequence is TGCGCCAGCAGCCAAGTAGGCGTCGGTGGACAACGAAAAGGGTATGGCTACACCTTC.

This clone was seen more than once but under ten times. The chain recombines TRBV30 with TRBJ1-6; D unclear. Germline CDR1 GTSNPN, CDR2 SVGIG (reference sequence). Trimming cost V 8 bases and J 3 bases, with 17 bases left between them. CDR3 length: 15 residues. The CDR3 bases are TGTGCCCGAGCTTCCGGGGTCAGCTATAATTCACCCCTCCACTTT. It yields the protein CARASGVSYNSPLHF.

V and J are TRBV5-1 and TRBJ2-7; D unclear. The CDR3 has 14 amino acids. V was cut by 0 bases and J by 4 bases, with 11 bases left in between. CDR1 is SGHRS and CDR2 is YFSETQ in the germline V gene. The CDR3 DNA reads as TGCGCCAGCAGCTTGGCCGAAGGATTTTACGAGCAGTACTTC. As protein: CASSLAEGFYEQYF.

The chain recombines TRBV5-1 with TRBJ1-2; weak D call: TRBD1 (5 bases). Trimming took 4 bases from V and 8 from J, leaving 21 bases between them. CDR3 size: 15 residues. CDR1 is SGHRS and CDR2 is YFSETQ in the germline V gene. This chain's CDR3 is CASSTEPGLVRGYTF. CDR3 coding DNA: TGCGCCAGCAGCACGGAACCAGGGCTGGTGCGGGGCTACACCTTC.

V usage is TRBV9 and J usage is TRBJ2-7, with D perhaps matching TRBD1 or TRBD2 (5 bases each). Deletions cut 5 bases from V and 3 bases from J, with 15 bases between. The germline gives CDR1 SGDLS, CDR2 YYNGEE. The length of the CDR3 is 14 residues. In DNA, the CDR3 is TGTGCCAGCAGTACCGGGACCCGTGACTACGAGCAGTACTTC. Translation gives CASSTGTRDYEQYF.

The chain links TRBV28 to TRBJ1-6; maybe TRBD1 (6 bases). Germline V gives CDR1 MDHEN, CDR2 SYDVKM. V lost 4 bases and J lost 10, with 17 bases in between. CDR3 size: 15 residues. The CDR3: CASSSQGPWGSPLHF. The DNA of the CDR3 is TGTGCCAGCAGTTCCCAGGGGCCGTGGGGGTCACCCCTCCACTTT.

This clone counts as medium-sized (0.01 to 0.1%). V usage is TRBV11-3 and J usage is TRBJ2-7, with D hard to call. V was pared by 5 bases and J by 4 bases, with 18 bases between. CDR1 is SGHNT and CDR2 is YENEEA in the germline V gene. CDR3 length: 15 residues. The CDR3 here is CASSHRPAHRYEQYF. The CDR3 nucleotides read TGTGCCAGCAGCCATCGGCCAGCCCATAGATACGAGCAGTACTTC. The full variable domain, its missing parts supplied by reference TRBV11-3 and TRBJ2-7, is EAGVVQSPRYKIIEKKQPVAFWCNPISGHNTLYWYLQNLGQGPELLIRYENEEAVDDSQLPKDRFSAERLKGVDSTLKIQPAELGDSAVYLCASSHRPAHRYEQYFGPGTRLTVT.

This chain connects TRBV25-1 to TRBJ2-1; 11 bases line up with TRBD2. V shed 6 bases, J shed 3 bases, and the junction held 4 bases outside the gene matches. The germline gives CDR1 MGHDK, CDR2 SYGVNS. The CDR3 extends over 15 amino acids. The CDR3 sequence is CASSRLAGFYNEQFF. The CDR3 region has the DNA TGTGCCAGCAGCCGACTAGCGGGATTCTACAATGAGCAGTTCTTC. Together with reference TRBV25-1 and TRBJ2-1, the CDR3 gives the full variable domain: EADIYQTPRYLVIGTGKKITLECSQTMGHDKMYWYQQDPGMELHLIHYSYGVNSTEKGDLSSESTVSRIRTEHFPLTLESARPSHTSQYLCASSRLAGFYNEQFFGPGTRLTVL.

In this sample, this clone turned up a few times. The CDR3, as DNA: TGTGCCAGCAGTCCGGGGGGGGCTGGTGGCTACACCTTC. As protein: CASSPGGAGGYTF. This chain links TRBV6-8 with TRBJ1-2; D is possibly TRBD1 (6 bases). The CDR3 has 13 residues. Deletions cut 5 bases from V and 7 bases from J, with 14 bases between. Per the germline V gene, CDR1 is MNHGY and CDR2 is SAAAGT.

The chain uses TRBV30 and TRBJ2-3; 7 bases are shared with TRBD2. This CDR3 contains 14 residues. Germline CDR1 and CDR2: GTSNPN and SVGIG (reference sequence). The ends lost 5 bases at V and 3 bases at J; junction bases unmatched: 8. The CDR3 DNA reads TGTGCCTGGGGGCGGGCGGGAGAAACAGATACGCAGTATTTT. Residues: CAWGRAGETDTQYF.